This is a list of T cell receptor beta chains from one sample in a study of T cells in Graves' hyperthyroidism and ophthalmopathy. TCRdb analysed the multiplex PCR reads with MiXCR anew, one entry per CDR3 protein. The sample records around 600,000 distinct CDR3 sequences, around 15% being singletons. Material for sequencing was blood. The receptors come from a woman aged 45-65 years with Graves' ophthalmopathy. The CDR3 runs from the conserved cysteine through the conserved F or W. A D gene is named only where the DNA matches it firmly. Size tells how often a clone was seen (once, few, many) or the class of an expanded clone, and some rows leave it out.

D gene,clone size,V gene,J gene,CDR3 protein,CDR3 DNA
TRBD1,NA,TRBV6-1,TRBJ2-5,CASSYTGRQGGETQYF,TGTGCCAGCAGTTATACGGGCCGACAGGGGGGAGAGACCCAGTACTTC
NA,NA,TRBV7-2,TRBJ2-4,CASSLVGLAIQYF,TGTGCCAGCAGCTTAGTGGGACTGGCAATTCAGTACTTC
TRBD2,NA,TRBV12-3/TRBV12-4,TRBJ2-1,CASRVSGSPYNEQFF,TGTGCCAGCAGGGTTAGCGGGAGTCCTTACAATGAGCAGTTCTTC
TRBD2,many,TRBV5-1,TRBJ2-7,CASSLAGGTYEQYF,TGTGCCAGCAGTTTAGCGGGAGGGACCTACGAGCAGTACTTC
TRBD1,NA,TRBV7-8,TRBJ1-4,CASSPRDSTRYEKLFF,TGTGCCAGCAGCCCCCGGGACAGTACCCGGTATGAAAAACTGTTTTTT
NA,NA,TRBV20-1,TRBJ1-2,CSASDSPNYGYAF,TGCAGTGCTAGCGACAGCCCTAACTATGGCTACGCCTTC
TRBD1,NA,TRBV11-2,TRBJ2-5,CASSSSFGQDDQETQYF,TGTGCCAGCAGCTCCTCGTTCGGACAGGATGATCAAGAGACCCAGTACTTC
NA,few,TRBV7-2,TRBJ2-3,CASKSGISTDTQYF,TGTGCCAGCAAAAGCGGTATTAGCACAGATACGCAGTATTTT
NA,many,TRBV15,TRBJ1-1,CATSTPLPRGNTEAFF,TGTGCCACCAGTACCCCTCTCCCTCGGGGGAACACTGAAGCTTTCTTT
TRBD2,many,TRBV12-3/TRBV12-4,TRBJ2-1,CASTRTRYNEQFF,TGTGCCAGCACCCGGACTAGGTACAATGAGCAGTTCTTC
NA,NA,TRBV4-3,TRBJ2-7,CASSQDGVYEQYF,TGCGCCAGCAGCCAAGATGGGGTGTACGAGCAGTACTTC
TRBD2,NA,TRBV4-2,TRBJ2-3,CASSQEIAGGPADTQYF,TGTGCCAGCAGCCAAGAAATAGCGGGAGGGCCCGCAGATACGCAGTATTTT
TRBD2,few,TRBV7-3,TRBJ2-1,CTSSRIAGGSGNEQFF,TGTACCAGCAGCCGTATAGCGGGAGGGTCGGGCAATGAGCAGTTCTTC
TRBD2,few,TRBV11-2,TRBJ2-2,CASSLAGGRAGELFF,TGTGCCAGCAGCTTAGCGGGGGGGAGAGCCGGGGAGCTGTTTTTT
NA,many,TRBV5-8,TRBJ2-3,CASSLSTGTLIADTQYF,TGTGCCAGCAGCTTGTCGACCGGGACCCTAATCGCAGATACGCAGTATTTT
NA,few,TRBV10-3,TRBJ2-2,CAISATGELFF,TGTGCCATCAGTGCCACCGGGGAGCTGTTTTTT
NA,few,TRBV9,TRBJ1-2,CASSVGEFIDRGYTF,TGTGCCAGCAGCGTCGGGGAATTTATCGATCGGGGCTACACCTTC
NA,NA,TRBV19,TRBJ2-2,CASRRTGELFF,TGTGCCAGTCGAAGGACCGGGGAGCTGTTTTTT
NA,NA,TRBV29-1,TRBJ2-4,CSVSLAAQNIQYF,TGCAGCGTCAGTCTTGCGGCACAAAACATTCAGTACTTC
TRBD2,NA,TRBV20-1,TRBJ2-7,CSAEGGGVLPYEQYF,TGCAGTGCTGAAGGCGGGGGAGTTCTCCCCTACGAGCAGTACTTC
NA,many,TRBV6-2/TRBV6-3,TRBJ2-7,CASSYWTAQQYF,TGTGCCAGCAGTTATTGGACAGCTCAGCAGTACTTC
NA,many,TRBV27,TRBJ2-5,CASWRDRQETQYF,TGTGCCAGCTGGAGGGACCGTCAAGAGACCCAGTACTTC
NA,many,TRBV9,TRBJ2-2,CASSEDPGTLKTGELFF,TGTGCCAGCAGCGAGGATCCCGGGACCCTAAAGACCGGGGAGCTGTTTTTT
TRBD2,many,TRBV4-3,TRBJ2-7,CASSQGTSGTYEQYF,TGCGCCAGCAGCCAAGGGACTAGCGGGACCTACGAGCAGTACTTC
TRBD1,few,TRBV19,TRBJ1-4,CASSPRTGEDEKLFF,TGTGCCAGTAGTCCTCGGACAGGGGAGGATGAAAAACTGTTTTTT
NA,many,TRBV12-3/TRBV12-4,TRBJ2-1,CATTRGRNEQFF,TGTGCCACCACACGAGGTAGAAATGAGCAGTTCTTC
NA,once,TRBV25-1,TRBJ2-7,CASRALDGRTRDEREQLF,TGTGCCAGCAGAGCCTTGGATGGCAGGACGAGGGATGAACGCGAGCAGCTCTTC
NA,many,TRBV6-5,TRBJ1-1,CASSYSGDKAFF,TGTGCCAGCAGTTACTCGGGCGACAAAGCTTTCTTT
TRBD1,many,TRBV28,TRBJ2-7,CASSLWGQGVSYEQYF,TGTGCCAGCAGTTTATGGGGACAGGGAGTCTCCTACGAGCAGTACTTC
NA,few,TRBV9,TRBJ2-1,CASSTQGYNEQFF,TGTGCCAGCAGCACCCAGGGTTACAATGAGCAGTTCTTC
NA,many,TRBV20-1,TRBJ2-1,CSAGIGGVGVNNEQFF,TGCAGTGCCGGAATTGGGGGTGTTGGGGTTAACAATGAGCAGTTCTTC
NA,NA,TRBV11-1,TRBJ1-5,CASTNAGWGSNQPQHF,TGTGCCAGCACCAACGCGGGGTGGGGTAGCAATCAGCCCCAGCATTTT
NA,few,TRBV18,TRBJ2-5,CASSVNDRETQYF,TGTGCCAGCTCAGTGAACGATCGGGAGACCCAGTACTTC
NA,few,TRBV2,TRBJ1-3,CASSEGQRGNTIYF,TGTGCCAGCAGTGAAGGGCAGCGGGGAAACACCATATATTTT
NA,NA,TRBV14,TRBJ2-7,CASSQDSLLYEQYF,TGTGCCAGCAGCCAGGACAGTCTACTCTACGAGCAGTACTTC
NA,many,TRBV5-1,TRBJ2-1,CASSLVEGANEQFF,TGCGCCAGCAGTTTGGTTGAAGGGGCCAATGAGCAGTTCTTC
TRBD2,many,TRBV5-8,TRBJ2-2,CASSLGLAGRTGELFF,TGTGCCAGCAGCTTGGGGCTAGCGGGAAGAACCGGGGAGCTGTTTTTT
NA,many,TRBV10-3,TRBJ1-2,CAISEHGLGYGYTF,TGTGCCATCAGTGAACACGGACTGGGATATGGCTACACCTTC
TRBD1,few,TRBV30,TRBJ1-2,CAWSVTGANYGYTF,TGTGCCTGGAGTGTGACAGGGGCTAACTATGGCTACACCTTC
TRBD1,few,TRBV2,TRBJ1-1,CASKTGEMGTEAFF,TGTGCCAGCAAGACAGGGGAGATGGGCACTGAAGCTTTCTTT
NA,many,TRBV6-1,TRBJ2-5,CASKLSRGQQETQYF,TGTGCCAGCAAGTTGAGCAGGGGACAACAAGAGACCCAGTACTTC
NA,NA,TRBV28,TRBJ1-2,CASSLSPPGANYGYTF,TGTGCCAGCAGTTTAAGTCCCCCAGGGGCTAACTATGGCTACACCTTC
NA,many,TRBV11-3,TRBJ2-1,CAATKGHEQFF,TGTGCAGCTACCAAGGGCCATGAGCAGTTCTTC
TRBD2,many,TRBV7-8,TRBJ2-1,CASSPTPGLVLNEQFF,TGTGCCAGCAGCCCAACACCGGGACTAGTCCTCAATGAGCAGTTCTTC
NA,NA,TRBV5-1,TRBJ2-2,CASSAVLAPGELFF,TGCGCCAGCAGCGCCGTACTAGCTCCCGGGGAGCTGTTTTTT
TRBD1,many,TRBV28,TRBJ1-6,CASSLLDRGPNSPLHF,TGTGCCAGCAGTTTATTGGACAGGGGCCCCAATTCACCCCTCCACTTT
NA,NA,TRBV6-2/TRBV6-3,TRBJ2-6,CASSYDSSAGANVLIF,TGTGCCAGCAGTTACGACAGCTCGGCTGGGGCCAACGTCCTGATTTTC
TRBD1,many,TRBV12-3/TRBV12-4,TRBJ1-1,CASSPYGQGLGGTEAFF,TGTGCCAGCAGTCCTTACGGACAGGGCTTGGGGGGCACTGAAGCTTTCTTT
NA,few,TRBV20-1,TRBJ1-1,CSARVVAKGTEAFF,TGCAGTGCTAGAGTTGTAGCCAAGGGTACTGAAGCTTTCTTT
NA,many,TRBV5-6,TRBJ1-5,CASSLGRRNQPQHF,TGTGCCAGCAGCTTGGGCAGACGCAATCAGCCCCAGCATTTT
NA,few,TRBV6-1,TRBJ2-5,CASKPYGTPQETQYF,TGTGCCAGCAAACCGTATGGGACACCGCAAGAGACCCAGTACTTC
NA,many,TRBV11-3,TRBJ1-1,CASSPRTDSNTEAFF,TGTGCCAGCAGCCCACGGACGGACTCGAACACTGAAGCTTTCTTT
NA,NA,TRBV20-1,TRBJ2-3,CSARGDFHSTDTQYF,TGCAGTGCTAGAGGAGACTTCCATAGCACAGATACGCAGTATTTT